These T cell receptor beta chains were read from a single sample in a study of blood T cell repertoires in COVID-19. Libraries were prepared by immunoSEQ multiplex PCR; TCRdb keeps only in-frame clonotypes and omits some of them. The repertoire holds roughly 410,000 clones, with approximately 91% as singletons. Sequences were obtained from peripheral blood. These receptors were obtained from a woman between 35 and 50 years old with COVID-19, enrolled during active disease. Both conserved end residues are part of each CDR3. A D gene is named only where the DNA matches it firmly. Size is omitted from some rows. Given values are once, few, many or a class for expanded clones.

once	.	TRBV9	TRBJ1-6	TGTGCCAGCAGCGTAGTGGAGGGTAATTCACCCCTCCACTTT	CASSVVEGNSPLHF
few	.	TRBV7-2	TRBJ2-2	TGTGCCAGCAGCCGTGACAGTCACACCGGGGAGCTGTTTTTT	CASSRDSHTGELFF
.	TRBD1	TRBV11-1	TRBJ2-7	TGTGCCAGCAGCGCCGGGACAGGGAAATTTTACGAGCAGTACTTC	CASSAGTGKFYEQYF
.	.	TRBV6-5	TRBJ2-5	TGTGCCAGCGCACGGGAGTGGCGAGAGACCCAGTACTTC	CASAREWRETQYF
.	TRBD1	TRBV4-2	TRBJ1-4	TGTGCCAGCAGCCCCGCTCGACAGGGGGCAGAAAAACTGTTTTTT	CASSPARQGAEKLFF
.	.	TRBV15	TRBJ1-6	TGTGCCACCAGCAGAGATCAGGGAATCTCACCCCTCCACTTT	CATSRDQGISPLHF
.	.	TRBV7-2	TRBJ1-1	TGTGCCAGCAGCTTAGTACCGTTCGGGTACACTGAAGCTTTCTTT	CASSLVPFGYTEAFF
.	.	TRBV28	TRBJ2-3	TGTGCCAGCTTACCCAGACTCAGCACAGATACGCAGTATTTT	CASLPRLSTDTQYF
once	.	TRBV12-5	TRBJ1-5	TGTGCTAGTGGTAGTCCCAGGCCCCAGCATTTT	CASGSPRPQHF
.	TRBD1	TRBV6-5	TRBJ2-7	TGTGCCAGCAGTTCCCGCCGGACAGGTTTATCCTACGAGCAGTACTTC	CASSSRRTGLSYEQYF
.	TRBD2	TRBV20-1	TRBJ2-7	TGCAGTGCTAGTTCTTTGGGGGGGTACGAGCAGTACTTC	CSASSLGGYEQYF
.	TRBD2	TRBV19	TRBJ2-3	TGTGCCAGTAGTTCCCGACTAGCGGGAGTCACAGATACGCAGTATTTT	CASSSRLAGVTDTQYF
.	.	TRBV5-1	TRBJ2-7	TGCGCCAGCAGCTTGGGACCCAGCCGCGGGGCCGCCTACGAGCAGTACTTC	CASSLGPSRGAAYEQYF
.	.	TRBV3-1/TRBV3-2	TRBJ2-7	TGTGCCAGCAGCCAATCGGCCGGGGTTCCTCCCTACGAGCAGTACTTC	CASSQSAGVPPYEQYF
once	TRBD1	TRBV28	TRBJ2-1	TGTGCCAGCAGTTTATCACCCCGGGACAGGTCTGATGAGCAGTTCTTC	CASSLSPRDRSDEQFF
.	TRBD1	TRBV5-6	TRBJ2-3	TGTGCCAGCATCCAAATATACCAGGGGGCCAGGACGCAGTATTTT	CASIQIYQGARTQYF